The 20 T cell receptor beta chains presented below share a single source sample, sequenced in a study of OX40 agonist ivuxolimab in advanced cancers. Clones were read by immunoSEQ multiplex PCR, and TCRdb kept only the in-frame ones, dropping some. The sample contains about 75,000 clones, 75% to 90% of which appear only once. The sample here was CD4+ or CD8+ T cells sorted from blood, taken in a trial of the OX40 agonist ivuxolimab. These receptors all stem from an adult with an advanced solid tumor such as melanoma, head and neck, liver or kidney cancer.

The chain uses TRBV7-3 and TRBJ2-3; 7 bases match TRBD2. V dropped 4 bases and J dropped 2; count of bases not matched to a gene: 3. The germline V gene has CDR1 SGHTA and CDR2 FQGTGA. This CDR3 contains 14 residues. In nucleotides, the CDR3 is TGTGCCAGCAGCTCCCGGGGGGACACAGATACGCAGTATTTT. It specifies CASSSRGDTDTQYF.

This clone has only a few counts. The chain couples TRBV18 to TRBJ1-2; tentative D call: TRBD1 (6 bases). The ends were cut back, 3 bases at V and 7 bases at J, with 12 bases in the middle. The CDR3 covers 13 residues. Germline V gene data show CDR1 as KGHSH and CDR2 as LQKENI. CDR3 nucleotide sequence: TGTGCCAGCTCACCCGACAGGTACTCTGGCTACACCTTC. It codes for CASSPDRYSGYTF.

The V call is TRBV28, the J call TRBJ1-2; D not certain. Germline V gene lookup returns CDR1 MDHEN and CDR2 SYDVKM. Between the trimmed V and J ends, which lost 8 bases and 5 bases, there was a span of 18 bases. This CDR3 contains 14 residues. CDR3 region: CASYSSHGEYGYTF. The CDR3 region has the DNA TGTGCCAGCTACTCTTCACACGGAGAATATGGCTACACCTTC.

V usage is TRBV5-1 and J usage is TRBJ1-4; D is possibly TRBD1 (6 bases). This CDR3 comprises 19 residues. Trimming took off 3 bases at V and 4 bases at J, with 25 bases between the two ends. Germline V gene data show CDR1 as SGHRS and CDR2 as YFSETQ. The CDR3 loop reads CASSSALATRDKSNEKLFF. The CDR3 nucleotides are TGCGCCAGCAGCTCTGCCCTCGCGACCCGGGACAAAAGTAATGAAAAACTGTTTTTT.

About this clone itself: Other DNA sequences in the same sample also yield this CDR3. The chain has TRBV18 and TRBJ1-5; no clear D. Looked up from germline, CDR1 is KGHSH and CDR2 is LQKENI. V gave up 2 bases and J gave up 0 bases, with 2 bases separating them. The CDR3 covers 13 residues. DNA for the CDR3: TGTGCCAGCTCACCAGGTAGCAATCAGCCCCAGCATTTT. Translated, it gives CASSPGSNQPQHF.

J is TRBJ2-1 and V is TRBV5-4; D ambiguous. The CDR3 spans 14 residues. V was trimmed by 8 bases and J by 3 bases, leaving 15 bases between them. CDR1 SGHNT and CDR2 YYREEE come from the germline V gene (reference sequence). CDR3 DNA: TGTGCCAGTGAAGATCGAAGAGGCTACAATGAGCAGTTCTTC. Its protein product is CASEDRRGYNEQFF.

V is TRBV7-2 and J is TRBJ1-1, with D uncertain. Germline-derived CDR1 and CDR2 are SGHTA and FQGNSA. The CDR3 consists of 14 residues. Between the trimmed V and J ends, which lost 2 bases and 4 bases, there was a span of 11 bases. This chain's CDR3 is CASSLWALGTEAFF. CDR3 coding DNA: TGTGCCAGCAGCTTATGGGCGCTAGGCACTGAAGCTTTCTTT.

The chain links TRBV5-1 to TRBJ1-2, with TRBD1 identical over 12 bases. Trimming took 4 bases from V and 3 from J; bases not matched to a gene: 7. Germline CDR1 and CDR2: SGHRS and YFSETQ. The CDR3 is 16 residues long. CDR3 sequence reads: CASSLSGTGGDYGYTF. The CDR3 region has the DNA TGCGCCAGCAGCCTATCCGGGACAGGGGGCGACTATGGCTACACCTTC.

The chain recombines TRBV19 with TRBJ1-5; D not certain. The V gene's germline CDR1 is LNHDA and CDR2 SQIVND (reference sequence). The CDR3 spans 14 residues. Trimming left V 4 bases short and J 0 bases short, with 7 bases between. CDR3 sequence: CASSTRHSNQPQHF. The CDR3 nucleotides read TGTGCCAGTAGTACGCGCCATAGCAATCAGCCCCAGCATTTT.

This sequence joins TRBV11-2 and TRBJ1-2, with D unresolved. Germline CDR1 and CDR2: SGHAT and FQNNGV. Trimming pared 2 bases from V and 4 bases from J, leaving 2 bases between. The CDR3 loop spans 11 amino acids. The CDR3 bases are TGTGCCAGCAGCTTATTCTATGGCTACACCTTC. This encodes CASSLFYGYTF.

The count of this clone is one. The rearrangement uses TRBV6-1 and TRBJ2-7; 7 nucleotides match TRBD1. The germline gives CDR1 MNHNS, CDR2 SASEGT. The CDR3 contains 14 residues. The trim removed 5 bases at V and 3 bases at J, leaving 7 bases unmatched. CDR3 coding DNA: TGTGCCAGCAGTCTAGGACAGGCCGACTACGAGCAGTACTTC. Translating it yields CASSLGQADYEQYF.

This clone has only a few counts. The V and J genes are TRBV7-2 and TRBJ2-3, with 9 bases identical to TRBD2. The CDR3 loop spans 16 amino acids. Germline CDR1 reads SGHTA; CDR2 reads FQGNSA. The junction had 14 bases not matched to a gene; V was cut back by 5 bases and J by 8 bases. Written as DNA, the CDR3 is TGTGCCAGCAGCCTCCAGACTAGCGGCGATAGGGTTACGCAGTATTTT. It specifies CASSLQTSGDRVTQYF.

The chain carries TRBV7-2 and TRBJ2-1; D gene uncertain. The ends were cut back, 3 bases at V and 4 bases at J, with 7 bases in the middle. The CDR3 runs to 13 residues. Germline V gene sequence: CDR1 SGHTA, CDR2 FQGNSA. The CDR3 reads CASSFDTYNEQFF. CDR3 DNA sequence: TGTGCCAGCAGCTTTGACACGTACAATGAGCAGTTCTTC. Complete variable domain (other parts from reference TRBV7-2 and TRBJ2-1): GAGVSQSPSNKVTEKGKDVELRCDPISGHTALYWYRQSLGQGLEFLIYFQGNSAPDKSGLPSDRFSAERTGGSVSTLTIQRTQQEDSAVYLCASSFDTYNEQFFGPGTRLTVL.

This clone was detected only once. This CDR3 reads CASSIGGPSGANVLTF. CDR3 sequence (DNA): TGTGCCAGTAGTATAGGGGGCCCTTCTGGGGCCAACGTCCTGACTTTC. This rearrangement joins TRBV19 to TRBJ2-6; D possibly corresponds to TRBD1 (5 bases). V lost 1 base and J 1 base, leaving 8 bases between the germline ends. From germline, CDR1 is LNHDA and CDR2 SQIVND (reference sequence). The CDR3 contains 16 residues.

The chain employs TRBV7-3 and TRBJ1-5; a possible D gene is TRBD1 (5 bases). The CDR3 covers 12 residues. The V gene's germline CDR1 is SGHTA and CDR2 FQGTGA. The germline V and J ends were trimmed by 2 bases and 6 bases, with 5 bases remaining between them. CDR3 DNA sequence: TGTGCCAGCAGCTTAGGGGCTCAGCCCCAGCATTTT. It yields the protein CASSLGAQPQHF.

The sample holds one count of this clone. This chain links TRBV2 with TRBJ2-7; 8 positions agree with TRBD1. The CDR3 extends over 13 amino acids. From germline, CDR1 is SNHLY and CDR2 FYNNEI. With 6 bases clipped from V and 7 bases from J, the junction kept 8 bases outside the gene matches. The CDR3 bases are TGTGCCAGCAGAAGGACAGGGACAAAGGAGCAGTACTTC. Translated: CASRRTGTKEQYF.

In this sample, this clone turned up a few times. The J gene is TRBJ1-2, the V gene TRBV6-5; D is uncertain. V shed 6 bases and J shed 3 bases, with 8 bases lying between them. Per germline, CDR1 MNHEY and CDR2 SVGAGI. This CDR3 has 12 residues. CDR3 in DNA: TGTGCCAGCAGCAGGAAAGACTATGGCTACACCTTC. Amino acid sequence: CASSRKDYGYTF.

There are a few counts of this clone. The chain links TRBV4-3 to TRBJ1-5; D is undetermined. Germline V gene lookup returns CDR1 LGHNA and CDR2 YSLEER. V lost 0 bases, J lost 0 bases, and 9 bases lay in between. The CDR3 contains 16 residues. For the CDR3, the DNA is TGCGCCAGCAGCCAAGATTTCGGCGGTAGCAATCAGCCCCAGCATTTT. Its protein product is CASSQDFGGSNQPQHF.

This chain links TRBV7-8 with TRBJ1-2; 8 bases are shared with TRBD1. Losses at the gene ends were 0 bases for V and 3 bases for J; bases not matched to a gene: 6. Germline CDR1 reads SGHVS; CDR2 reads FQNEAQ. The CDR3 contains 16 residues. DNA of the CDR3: TGTGCCAGCAGCTTAGCTAGGGACAGGTCTTACTATGGCTACACCTTC. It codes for CASSLARDRSYYGYTF. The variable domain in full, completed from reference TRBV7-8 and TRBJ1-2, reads GAGVSQSPRYKVAKRGQDVALRCDPISGHVSLFWYQQALGQGPEFLTYFQNEAQLDKSGLPSDRFFAERPEGSVSTLKIQRTQQEDSAVYLCASSLARDRSYYGYTFGSGTRLTVV.

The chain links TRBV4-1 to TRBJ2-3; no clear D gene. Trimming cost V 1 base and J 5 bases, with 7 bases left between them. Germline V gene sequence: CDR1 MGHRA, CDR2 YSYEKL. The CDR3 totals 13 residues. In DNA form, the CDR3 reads TGCGCCAGCAGCCAAGGGGCCCGAGATACGCAGTATTTT. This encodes CASSQGARDTQYF.